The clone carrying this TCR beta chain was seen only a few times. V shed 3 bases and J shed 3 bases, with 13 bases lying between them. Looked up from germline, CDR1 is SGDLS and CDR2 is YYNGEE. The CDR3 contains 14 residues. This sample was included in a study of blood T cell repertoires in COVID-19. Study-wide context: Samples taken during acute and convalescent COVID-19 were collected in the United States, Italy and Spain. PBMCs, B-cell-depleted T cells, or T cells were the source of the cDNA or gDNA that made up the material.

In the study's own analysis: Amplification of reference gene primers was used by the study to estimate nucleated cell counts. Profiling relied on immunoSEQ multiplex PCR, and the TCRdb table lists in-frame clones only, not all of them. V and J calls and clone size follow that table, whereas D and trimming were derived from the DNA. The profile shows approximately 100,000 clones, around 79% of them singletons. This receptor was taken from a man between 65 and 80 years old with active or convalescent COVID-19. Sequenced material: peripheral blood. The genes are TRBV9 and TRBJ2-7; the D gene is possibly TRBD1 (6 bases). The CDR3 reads CASSATGLSYEQYF. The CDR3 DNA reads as TGTGCCAGCAGCGCCACAGGGTTGAGCTACGAGCAGTACTTC.